This T cell receptor (beta chain) appears in the sequencing data of a study of early T cells in non-severe SARS-CoV-2 infection. Whole-study context: From unsorted whole blood, bulk RNA was sequenced, and the chains remained unpaired. The study, taken as a whole, reports: Matches to VDJdb favored anti-spike CD8 responses and missed private and CD4 specificities.

Germline V gene data show CDR1 as MDHEN and CDR2 as SYDVKM. Between the trimmed V and J ends, which lost 5 bases and 0 bases, there was a span of 11 bases. This CDR3 contains 16 residues. This clonotype was found many times. Its antigen is undetermined. Unique molecular identifiers (one per individual cDNA molecule) were attached. TCRdb re-called the 5' RACE reads with MiXCR, one entry per CDR3 protein. The sample records about 34,000 distinct CDR3 sequences, 5% to 7% being singletons. This TCR came from an adult who was a healthcare worker with PCR-confirmed SARS-CoV-2 infection or an uninfected control (not recorded which). Sequenced: whole blood. The gene calls are TRBV28 and TRBJ1-6, with D unclear. The CDR3 spells CASSQHGSSYNSPLHF. CDR3 bases: TGTGCCAGCAGTCAACACGGGAGCTCCTATAATTCACCCCTCCACTTT.